The T cell receptor beta chain under discussion was sequenced for a study of shared clonotypes between healthy human individuals (dated by TCRdb to the early 2020s). The study in broad terms: The cohort included three men and a couple of women between 18 and 49 years of age. For each donor, CD4 naive and CD4 memory were each given three plates, CD8 naive was given two plates, and CD8 memory was given one plate. To estimate repertoire size and how much clonotypes are shared between individuals, the study performed deep sequencing of blood TCR repertoires from roughly five healthy adults. Libraries were prepared and TCR repertoires were sequenced by different laboratories using diverse techniques, in order to increase sequencing depth and limit assay-specific biases. Between about 0.9 and 9 billion PBMCs per donor were obtained by leukapheresis.

The donors were healthy, HIV-negative adults with no recently reported acute infections or vaccinations. Only Caucasian adults living in Nashville, Tennessee, USA were represented among the donors. Magnetic negative selection was used to enrich CD4+ T cells, after which naive cells were positively selected on CD45RA and the negative fraction became the memory subset. Blood was collected by leukapheresis, and PBMCs were isolated by Ficoll-Histopaque density gradient centrifugation and then cryopreserved in liquid nitrogen vapor phase. Purity and quantity of every magnetically sorted T cell population were checked by analytical flow cytometry. From each sorted fraction, genomic DNA was isolated and quantified by UV absorbance on a Nanodrop 2000c. Study-wide conclusions, independent of this receptor: Sharing across a few donors was observed for about 5% of naive CD4, 3.5% of naive CD8, roughly 2.3% of memory CD4, and around 0.4% of memory CD8 clonotypes. Only blood was sampled, and tissue TCR repertoires likely differ from those in blood. Higher generation probabilities were observed for clonotypes shared by all four sorted-subset donors than for non-shared clonotypes. Pairwise subsampling indicated that sequencing depth was expected to affect the degree of clonotype sharing among donors. Because the study included a small number of donors, the genetic and exposure-history diversity represented was limited. Even with the large sequencing depth, rarefaction of the sorted-subset datasets indicated that sequencing was incomplete. Larger estimated clonotype richness was generally found for naive subsets than for memory subsets.

The CDR3 has 16 amino acids, counting the end cysteine and phenylalanine. The sequence is cut down to CDR3 DNA, 48 bases in frame from base 1. CDR1 is given as MDHEN and CDR2 as SYDVKM, both from the germline V gene. V ends up 7 bases short and J 9 bases short, with an unmatched junction base count of 16. Using the deep immunoSEQ assay, multiplex PCR amplified TCR CDR3 regions from genomic DNA. For each cell subset, the extracted genomic DNA was distributed evenly across all wells of several immunoSEQ 96-well plates, and each plate served as one replicate. For sorted subsets, approximately 190 ng genomic DNA, equal to some 28,000 T cell genomes, was loaded into each replicate PCR. Purified libraries were measured with a Qubit 3.0 fluorometer, size-checked on a Bioanalyzer 2100, and measured again with the KAPA Library Quantification kit. Every immunoSEQ 96-well plate was sequenced on a separate single-read 150-cycle Illumina NextSeq 550 flow cell. Under the source paper's analysis protocol: Because only junctional sequences without quality scores were contained in the immunoSEQ output, filtering matching that applied to full-length reads could not be performed. Sequences were annotated with PyIR, a Python wrapper for IgBLAST v1.9, using IMGT germline references to assign V/J genes and CDR3. Any read was removed if the V/J assignment was weak (E-value above 1e-6), the CDR3 was missing, or the read contained stop codons, out-of-frame junctions, or ambiguous translated residues. V3J clonotypes were defined as sequences sharing the same inferred V gene, J gene, and CDR3 amino acid sequence. The percentage overlap between two repertoires was calculated by dividing the number of shared unique clonotypes by the size of the smaller repertoire. Repertoire richness was assessed with RTK rarefaction, the Chao1 estimator, and Recon v2.1 estimates of unobserved clonotypes. Generation probabilities for all TCRbeta clonotypes obtained by the gDNA method from a few donors were computed using OLGA. This immuneACCESS table, as held by TCRdb, lists in-frame sequences with V and J called but not all clones. Of the missing ones, under half trace to an unresolved V gene in checked studies; the others have no known cause. V and J calls and clone size follow that table, whereas D and trimming were derived from the DNA. The sample has 2.3 million or so clones on record, about 92% of them singletons. In total, the top ten clones hold approximately 0.4% of the sample.

Regarding this clone: Its target antigen remains unknown. Base qualities are not at hand, and no much larger clone is one base apart.

The sequenced material came from naive CD4+ T cells from PBMCs. The cell subset or site label on this specimen signifies: CD45RA+ positively selected. In this chain, TRBV28 is recombined with TRBJ1-5, and 9 junctional nucleotides match TRBD1. This receptor was obtained from a man aged 18 to 30 in good health. Some clones in this sample may be carry-over from other donors' samples. The CDR3 region reads CASTIPGQGLNGPQHF. The DNA is as follows: TGTGCCAGCACTATACCGGGACAGGGCCTAAATGGGCCCCAGCATTTT.